This is a list of T cell receptor beta chains from one sample in a study of OX40 agonist ivuxolimab in advanced cancers. Only in-frame clones appear in the TCRdb table, and some are missing; sequencing was by immunoSEQ multiplex PCR. The sample comprises 72,000 or so clones, approximately 89% of which are singletons, and around 10% rests with the top ten. The sequencing used CD4+ or CD8+ T cells sorted from blood, collected in a trial of the OX40 agonist ivuxolimab. The source of these receptors is an adult with an advanced solid tumor such as melanoma, head and neck, liver or kidney cancer. The CDR3 runs from the conserved cysteine through the conserved F or W. Each record gives: J gene, V gene, clone size, D gene, CDR3 DNA, CDR3 protein. A D gene is named only where the DNA matches it firmly. Part of the rows lack a size; the others show once, few, many or a class for expanded clones.

TRBJ2-7 | TRBV28 | - | - | TGTGCCAGCAGTCCCCCGGGGGCAGGGTCATACGAGCAGTACTTC | CASSPPGAGSYEQYF
TRBJ2-3 | TRBV10-1 | - | - | TGCGCCAGCAGTGAGTCGAAGTGGACAGATACGCAGTATTTT | CASSESKWTDTQYF
TRBJ1-2 | TRBV6-1 | - | - | TGTGCCAGCAAGAGTCCGGGTAACTATGGCTACACCTTC | CASKSPGNYGYTF
TRBJ1-5 | TRBV27 | once | TRBD1 | TGTGCCAGCAGCCAAGACAGGGGGAATAATCAGCCCCAGCATTTT | CASSQDRGNNQPQHF
TRBJ1-2 | TRBV5-8 | - | TRBD1 | TGTGCCAGCAGCTTCCGGGACAGGGGGTATGGAGGCTACACCTTC | CASSFRDRGYGGYTF
TRBJ2-3 | TRBV5-1 | - | TRBD2 | TGCGCCAGCAGCCCCGGGACTAGTTGGGACACAGATACGCAGTATTTT | CASSPGTSWDTDTQYF
TRBJ1-4 | TRBV18 | - | - | TGTGCCAGCTCACCCCAGGGGAATTCTGAAAAACTGTTTTTT | CASSPQGNSEKLFF
TRBJ2-3 | TRBV4-1 | - | TRBD2 | TGCGCCAGCAGCCAAGAAAGGCTAGCGGGGACCACGCAGTATTTT | CASSQERLAGTTQYF
TRBJ2-1 | TRBV5-1 | - | - | TGCGCCAGCAGCACAAAATATACTCGACAGAGAAACTCCTACAATGAGCAGTTCTTC | CASSTKYTRQRNSYNEQFF
TRBJ2-7 | TRBV27 | - | - | TGTGCCAGCAGTCTTAACCGGGTTACCTACGAGCAGTACTTC | CASSLNRVTYEQYF
TRBJ2-5 | TRBV4-1 | few | - | TGCGCCAGCAGCCAAGTTGGGTATAGGGGGACCCAGTACTTC | CASSQVGYRGTQYF
TRBJ1-5 | TRBV6-5 | - | - | TGTGCCAGCAGTTACGGTTATCAGCCCCAGCATTTT | CASSYGYQPQHF
TRBJ2-3 | TRBV27 | once | TRBD1 | TGTGCCAGCAGTTTACTTAGAGGGGGCGCTATACCCACAGATACGCAGTATTTT | CASSLLRGGAIPTDTQYF
TRBJ1-6 | TRBV28 | - | - | TGTGCCAGCAGTTTAAGGCAGGGCTTTGGTAATTCACCCCTCCACTTT | CASSLRQGFGNSPLHF
TRBJ1-2 | TRBV6-6 | - | - | TGTGCCAGCAGTTACGTTCTGGACGGGGACGGCTACACCTTC | CASSYVLDGDGYTF
TRBJ2-5 | TRBV29-1 | - | - | TGCAGCGTTGGGACCACCGCGGAGACCCAGTACTTC | CSVGTTAETQYF
TRBJ2-2 | TRBV7-2 | - | - | TGTGCCAGCAGCTTAGCTAGGGGGGGGCCCCCACTGAGGACCGGGGAGCTGTTTTTT | CASSLARGGPPLRTGELFF
TRBJ2-3 | TRBV4-2 | - | - | TGTGCCAGCAGCCAAGCTGAGTGGGCCAAAAGTCCGTATTTT | CASSQAEWAKSPYF
TRBJ2-3 | TRBV10-3 | once | TRBD2 | TGTGCCATAGGGACTAGCGGGAGTAGGGATACGCAGTATTTT | CAIGTSGSRDTQYF
TRBJ2-1 | TRBV4-1 | - | TRBD2 | TGCGCCAGCAGCCAAGGTCCTAGCGGGAGGGCCCTTTCCTACAATGAGCAGTTCTTC | CASSQGPSGRALSYNEQFF
TRBJ2-6 | TRBV7-6 | - | TRBD1 | TGTGCCAGCAGCTTTACGACAGGGGGCGCGTCTGGGGCCAACGTCCTGACTTTC | CASSFTTGGASGANVLTF
TRBJ2-7 | TRBV7-2 | - | - | TGTGCCAGCAGCTTTCGCAGGGAGGATCTCGAGCAGTACTTC | CASSFRREDLEQYF
TRBJ1-5 | TRBV28 | - | TRBD1 | TGTGCCAGCAGTAGGGACAGGGTGGGACGACCCCAGCATTTT | CASSRDRVGRPQHF
TRBJ1-2 | TRBV28 | - | TRBD1 | TGTGCCGTCCGGGACAGGGGGCGCGGTTACTATGGCTACACCTTC | CAVRDRGRGYYGYTF
TRBJ2-5 | TRBV29-1 | - | TRBD2 | TGCAGCGTGGGGACTAGCGGGACTTCAGAGACCCAGTACTTC | CSVGTSGTSETQYF
TRBJ1-2 | TRBV5-1 | - | - | TGCGCCAGCAGCACGCAAGGGGGAGATGGCTACACCTTC | CASSTQGGDGYTF
TRBJ1-3 | TRBV5-5 | - | - | TGTGCCAGCAGCACCCGGGACGGGGGAAACACCATATATTTT | CASSTRDGGNTIYF
TRBJ1-6 | TRBV2 | - | - | TGTGCCAGCAGTGATAGCAGGGCGGCGAATTCACCCCTCCACTTT | CASSDSRAANSPLHF
TRBJ1-3 | TRBV13 | - | - | TGTGCCAGCAGCTTACCCCCTGGAAACACCATATATTTT | CASSLPPGNTIYF
TRBJ2-7 | TRBV5-1 | - | - | TGCGCCAGCAGCCTGGACAGTTTCTACGAGCAGTACTTC | CASSLDSFYEQYF
TRBJ2-5 | TRBV5-1 | - | - | TGCGCCAGCAGCCCCAACCCCCAAGAGACCCAGTACTTC | CASSPNPQETQYF
TRBJ2-3 | TRBV10-3 | - | - | TGTGCCATCCTAGGGGGGACGGATACGCAGTATTTT | CAILGGTDTQYF
TRBJ1-5 | TRBV4-3 | - | - | TGCGCCAGCAGCCTCACAGTCAATCAGCCCCAGCATTTT | CASSLTVNQPQHF
TRBJ2-7 | TRBV28 | - | TRBD2 | TGTGCCAGCAGTAAGCTAGCGGGATACTCCTACGAGCAGTACTTC | CASSKLAGYSYEQYF
TRBJ2-3 | TRBV7-9 | - | - | TGTGCCAGCAGCTTAGAAGGTAGCACAGATACGCAGTATTTT | CASSLEGSTDTQYF
TRBJ2-6 | TRBV5-4 | - | - | TGTGCCAGCTCCGTGGGGGGCTCTGGGGCCAACGTCCTGACTTTC | CASSVGGSGANVLTF
TRBJ2-3 | TRBV28 | - | TRBD2 | TGTGCCAGCAGGGTAGCGGGGGACACAGATACGCAGTATTTT | CASRVAGDTDTQYF
TRBJ2-7 | TRBV7-2 | - | - | TGTGCCAGCAGCCCGAGAGCGGGACACGTTTACGAGCAGTACTTC | CASSPRAGHVYEQYF
TRBJ2-2 | TRBV11-2 | - | - | TGTGCCAGCAGCTTATATGAGGTCGGGGAGCTGTTTTTT | CASSLYEVGELFF
TRBJ2-2 | TRBV5-1 | - | - | TGCGCCAGCAGCTTACAGGGTAACACCGGGGAGCTGTTTTTT | CASSLQGNTGELFF
TRBJ1-6 | TRBV2 | once | - | TGTGCCAGCAGTAAGGACTCGAGCTCCTATAATTCACCCCTCCACTTT | CASSKDSSSYNSPLHF
TRBJ1-4 | TRBV19 | - | TRBD1 | TGTGCCAGTAGTCCTCATCCGGGACAGGGGGCGAACGAAAAACTGTTTTTT | CASSPHPGQGANEKLFF
TRBJ1-2 | TRBV6-5 | - | - | TGTGCCAGCAGTTACTTTCAGGGTACGGGCTACACCTTC | CASSYFQGTGYTF
TRBJ1-1 | TRBV29-1 | - | - | TGCAGCGTTGAAGGGAGGTGGACGAAAGCTTTCTTT | CSVEGRWTKAFF
TRBJ2-7 | TRBV7-9 | - | - | TGTGCCAGCAGCTTAAGGGCCCGCGAGCAGTACTTC | CASSLRAREQYF
TRBJ2-1 | TRBV11-3 | - | TRBD1 | TGTGCCAGCAGCTTTTCTTCCGGGACAGGGCTTCGGGAGCAGTTCTTC | CASSFSSGTGLREQFF
TRBJ2-4 | TRBV15 | - | TRBD1 | TGTGCCACCAGCAGAGACCGACAGGGAAACATTCAGTACTTC | CATSRDRQGNIQYF
TRBJ1-2 | TRBV4-2 | - | TRBD1 | TGTGCCAGCAGCTTGGGACAGGGGGCTAACTATGGCTACACCTTC | CASSLGQGANYGYTF
TRBJ2-3 | TRBV9 | - | - | TGTGCCAGCAGCCCCGACCCAGGCACAGATACGCAGTATTTT | CASSPDPGTDTQYF
TRBJ2-1 | TRBV7-9 | few | - | TGTGCCAGCAGACCCCAGTGGGGGGAGGACTACAATGAGCAGTTCTTC | CASRPQWGEDYNEQFF
TRBJ1-1 | TRBV18 | few | - | TGTGCCAGCTCACCAAATCGGGCAGGGTTAACTGAAGCTTTCTTT | CASSPNRAGLTEAFF
TRBJ2-1 | TRBV6-5 | - | - | TGTGCCAGCAGTTACATGTGGGCCGCGATCGGTGAGCAGTTCTTC | CASSYMWAAIGEQFF
TRBJ2-6 | TRBV5-6 | - | - | TGTGCCAGCAGCCTTCCGGGATCCTCTGGGGCCAACGTCCTGACTTTC | CASSLPGSSGANVLTF
TRBJ1-4 | TRBV19 | - | - | TGTGCCAGTAAAAGTGTGTGGATTGGTAATGAAAAACTGTTTTTT | CASKSVWIGNEKLFF
TRBJ2-3 | TRBV11-3 | - | TRBD2 | TGTGCCAGCAGCCGGACTAGCGGGCCTGGTGGGACAGATACGCAGTATTTT | CASSRTSGPGGTDTQYF
TRBJ2-7 | TRBV6-1 | - | TRBD1 | TGTGCCAGCAGATTCTTGGGGACAGGAAATAACGAGCAGTACTTC | CASRFLGTGNNEQYF
TRBJ2-7 | TRBV18 | once | TRBD2 | TGTGCCAGCTCACCGGGACTAGCCACCTACGAGCAGTACTTC | CASSPGLATYEQYF